This T cell receptor (beta chain) was found in a study of technical replicates of blood from a few donors. Germline assignment: CDR1 WSHSY and CDR2 SAAADI. There are 15 residues in the CDR3. V lost 3 bases and J lost 7; bases outside the gene matches: 8. The method was immunoSEQ multiplex PCR; TCRdb's version includes in-frame clones alone and lacks a portion of them. The repertoire holds some 79,000 clones, with 75% to 95% as singletons. This sequence originates from a human donor in good health. Some clones in this sample may be carry-over from other donors' samples. V gene TRBV10-2 combines with J gene TRBJ2-1, with 8 bases fitting TRBD1. Input material: T cells isolated from PBMCs. The CDR3 DNA reads as TGCGCCAGCAGTGACTCAGGGGGCGTTATTAATGAGCAGTTCTTC. Its translation is CASSDSGGVINEQFF.